The rows below give T cell receptor beta chains drawn from one sample of a study of blood T cell repertoires in COVID-19. Only in-frame clones appear in the TCRdb table, and some are missing; sequencing was by immunoSEQ multiplex PCR. The sample includes 200,000 to 300,000 clones, 85% to 90% of them seen just once. Input material: peripheral blood. These TCRs come from a woman aged 40 to 50 with acute or convalescent COVID-19. Both conserved end residues are part of each CDR3. Each record gives: CDR3 DNA, CDR3 protein, D gene, V gene, clone size, J gene. A D gene is named only where the DNA matches it firmly. Only some rows state a clone size, as once, few, many or a class for expanded clones.

DNA: TGCAGCGTTGAAGATATAGGCGGAAGCTATGGCTACACCTTC; CDR3: CSVEDIGGSYGYTF; D: .; V: TRBV29-1; size: .; J: TRBJ1-2
DNA: TGCAGCGTTGCCCTAACAGGGATCCAAGAGACCCAGTACTTC; CDR3: CSVALTGIQETQYF; D: .; V: TRBV29-1; size: .; J: TRBJ2-5
DNA: TGCGCCAGCAGCCAAGATCTTCGACAGGGCCCTAACTATGGCTACACCTTC; CDR3: CASSQDLRQGPNYGYTF; D: TRBD1; V: TRBV4-1; size: .; J: TRBJ1-2
DNA: TGTGCCAGCAGCGTAGGAGGTGGTCAGGGGAATGAGCAGTTCTTC; CDR3: CASSVGGGQGNEQFF; D: .; V: TRBV9; size: .; J: TRBJ2-1
DNA: TGTGCCAGCAGTTACGGAGGGCCGGAGGGCTACACCTTC; CDR3: CASSYGGPEGYTF; D: .; V: TRBV6-5; size: .; J: TRBJ1-2
DNA: TGCGCCAGCAGCCATGCACCTCAGGATTCAGGCACTGAAGCTTTCTTT; CDR3: CASSHAPQDSGTEAFF; D: .; V: TRBV4-1; size: .; J: TRBJ1-1
DNA: TGTGCCAGCAGCACAGCTAGCGGGCGATACACAGATACGCAGTATTTT; CDR3: CASSTASGRYTDTQYF; D: TRBD2; V: TRBV9; size: .; J: TRBJ2-3
DNA: TGTGCCAGCAGGAGGATGGGGGGGAACACTGAAGCTTTCTTT; CDR3: CASRRMGGNTEAFF; D: .; V: TRBV5-8; size: .; J: TRBJ1-1
DNA: TGTGCCAGCAGCCAAGATAGGCCAGGGTGGAACATTCAGTACTTC; CDR3: CASSQDRPGWNIQYF; D: .; V: TRBV3-1/TRBV3-2; size: .; J: TRBJ2-4
DNA: TGTGCTAGTGAAGAGGGGGGGACTGAAGCTTTCTTT; CDR3: CASEEGGTEAFF; D: .; V: TRBV12-5; size: .; J: TRBJ1-1
DNA: TGTGCCAGCAGCGTAGAAGTACGGGGTGGAGAGCAGTTCTTC; CDR3: CASSVEVRGGEQFF; D: .; V: TRBV9; size: .; J: TRBJ2-1
DNA: TGTGCCAGCAGCCCACGGTTGGGACAGTGGAACACTGAAGCTTTCTTT; CDR3: CASSPRLGQWNTEAFF; D: TRBD1; V: TRBV9; size: .; J: TRBJ1-1
DNA: TGTGCCAGCAGTTACCCACTAGCGGGGAACACAGATACGCAGTATTTT; CDR3: CASSYPLAGNTDTQYF; D: TRBD2; V: TRBV6-5; size: .; J: TRBJ2-3
DNA: TGCGCCAGCAGCTTAAACAGTTTCAGGAACTATGGCTACACCTTC; CDR3: CASSLNSFRNYGYTF; D: .; V: TRBV5-1; size: .; J: TRBJ1-2
DNA: TGTGCCAGTAGTATAAGTGACAGGGTGGCAGAGACCCAGTACTTC; CDR3: CASSISDRVAETQYF; D: TRBD1; V: TRBV19; size: .; J: TRBJ2-5
DNA: TGTGCCAGTCTACTCCCACCCGGACAGGGAGGATACAATGAGCAGTTCTTC; CDR3: CASLLPPGQGGYNEQFF; D: TRBD1; V: TRBV19; size: .; J: TRBJ2-1
DNA: TGTGCCAGTAGTCCACCCACCCGGGAGACCCAGTACTTC; CDR3: CASSPPTRETQYF; D: .; V: TRBV19; size: .; J: TRBJ2-5
DNA: TGTGCCAGCAGGCGGACAGTTAACACCGGGGAGCTGTTTTTT; CDR3: CASRRTVNTGELFF; D: .; V: TRBV2; size: .; J: TRBJ2-2
DNA: TGTGCCAGCAGGACAGGGAAGAATGAGCAGTTCTTC; CDR3: CASRTGKNEQFF; D: TRBD1; V: TRBV11-2; size: .; J: TRBJ2-1
DNA: TGTGCCAGCAGCTTGCAGGGGGTTCCCTTTAGGCCCCAGCATTTT; CDR3: CASSLQGVPFRPQHF; D: TRBD1; V: TRBV7-2; size: .; J: TRBJ1-5
DNA: TGCGCCAGTACCAGCGGGGGGGCCGGCAATGAGCAGTTCTTC; CDR3: CASTSGGAGNEQFF; D: TRBD2; V: TRBV5-1; size: .; J: TRBJ2-1
DNA: TGTGCTACCAACCAGGACAGTAGCACTGAAGCTTTCTTT; CDR3: CATNQDSSTEAFF; D: .; V: TRBV10-3; size: .; J: TRBJ1-1
DNA: TGTGCCAGCAGCGTAGGGGGGGATGGAAACACCATATATTTT; CDR3: CASSVGGDGNTIYF; D: .; V: TRBV9; size: .; J: TRBJ1-3
DNA: TGTGCCAGCAGCCAAATTATAGGGACAGGCGGGACTGAAGCTTTCTTT; CDR3: CASSQIIGTGGTEAFF; D: TRBD1; V: TRBV14; size: .; J: TRBJ1-1
DNA: TGTGCCAGCAGCGTAGCCGGGAATGAGCAGTTCTTC; CDR3: CASSVAGNEQFF; D: .; V: TRBV9; size: .; J: TRBJ2-1
DNA: TGTGCCAGCAGCTCGACAGGGACTGGCTACACCTTC; CDR3: CASSSTGTGYTF; D: TRBD1; V: TRBV5-5; size: .; J: TRBJ1-2
DNA: TGCGCCAGCAGCTTGATCAGGGCGGGGGAAAAACTGTTTTTT; CDR3: CASSLIRAGEKLFF; D: .; V: TRBV5-1; size: .; J: TRBJ1-4
DNA: TGCAGTGCTAGTGAGGGGACTAGCGGAGGCCAAGAGACCCAGTACTTC; CDR3: CSASEGTSGGQETQYF; D: TRBD2; V: TRBV20-1; size: .; J: TRBJ2-5
DNA: TGCGCCAGCAGAGGAGTCGAGCGGGGAAGCTCCTACAATGAGCAGTTCTTC; CDR3: CASRGVERGSSYNEQFF; D: TRBD2; V: TRBV5-1; size: .; J: TRBJ2-1
DNA: TGTGCCTGGAACCAGGGGGCGTTGAGCAATCAGCCCCAGCATTTT; CDR3: CAWNQGALSNQPQHF; D: TRBD1; V: TRBV30; size: once; J: TRBJ1-5
DNA: TGTGCCAGCAGCTTCCGGACTAGTATCAATGAGCAGTTCTTC; CDR3: CASSFRTSINEQFF; D: TRBD2; V: TRBV7-9; size: .; J: TRBJ2-1
DNA: TGTGCCAGCAGTCAACCCCGGGGGCGGGGGGCAACGAGCTCCTACAATGAGCAGTTCTTC; CDR3: CASSQPRGRGATSSYNEQFF; D: TRBD2; V: TRBV6-6; size: .; J: TRBJ2-1
DNA: TGTGCCAGCAGTGAAATTGAGTCGGGCACTGAAGCTTTCTTT; CDR3: CASSEIESGTEAFF; D: .; V: TRBV6-1; size: .; J: TRBJ1-1
DNA: TGTGCCAGCAGCCAAGAAGGTCATGGGAGAGAGCCCCAGCATTTT; CDR3: CASSQEGHGREPQHF; D: .; V: TRBV3-1/TRBV3-2; size: .; J: TRBJ1-5
DNA: TGTGCCACCAGTGATCGACAGGGGCCCTATGGCTACACCTTC; CDR3: CATSDRQGPYGYTF; D: TRBD1; V: TRBV24-1; size: .; J: TRBJ1-2
DNA: TGTGCCAGCAGGCAAGGGGTGGACAGACCTTATGGCTACACCTTC; CDR3: CASRQGVDRPYGYTF; D: .; V: TRBV6-6; size: .; J: TRBJ1-2
DNA: TGTGCCAGCAGTAAGGACAGGGCCGGCTACACCTTC; CDR3: CASSKDRAGYTF; D: TRBD1; V: TRBV27; size: .; J: TRBJ1-2
DNA: TGTGCCAGCTCCCTAGCTAACACAGATACGCAGTATTTT; CDR3: CASSLANTDTQYF; D: .; V: TRBV7-2; size: .; J: TRBJ2-3
DNA: TGTGCCAGCAGTTACGACAGTAATCAGCCCCAGCATTTT; CDR3: CASSYDSNQPQHF; D: .; V: TRBV6-5; size: once; J: TRBJ1-5
DNA: TGTGCCAGCAGCCGGGGACAGGGGGCAGGTTCTGATACGCAGTATTTT; CDR3: CASSRGQGAGSDTQYF; D: TRBD1; V: TRBV7-2; size: .; J: TRBJ2-3
DNA: TGTGCCAGCAGCTACGGACAGAGGGGGACAGATACGCAGTATTTT; CDR3: CASSYGQRGTDTQYF; D: .; V: TRBV11-2; size: once; J: TRBJ2-3
DNA: TGCGCCAGCAGGGGTGGGACTAGCGCCGACAATGAGCAGTTCTTC; CDR3: CASRGGTSADNEQFF; D: TRBD2; V: TRBV5-1; size: many; J: TRBJ2-1
DNA: TGTGCCAGCTCACCAAACGGAGTGGGTGATGGCTACACCTTC; CDR3: CASSPNGVGDGYTF; D: .; V: TRBV18; size: .; J: TRBJ1-2
DNA: TGCGCCAGCAGCTTGAATACAGGGGATAATAATTCACCCCTCCACTTT; CDR3: CASSLNTGDNNSPLHF; D: TRBD1; V: TRBV5-1; size: .; J: TRBJ1-6